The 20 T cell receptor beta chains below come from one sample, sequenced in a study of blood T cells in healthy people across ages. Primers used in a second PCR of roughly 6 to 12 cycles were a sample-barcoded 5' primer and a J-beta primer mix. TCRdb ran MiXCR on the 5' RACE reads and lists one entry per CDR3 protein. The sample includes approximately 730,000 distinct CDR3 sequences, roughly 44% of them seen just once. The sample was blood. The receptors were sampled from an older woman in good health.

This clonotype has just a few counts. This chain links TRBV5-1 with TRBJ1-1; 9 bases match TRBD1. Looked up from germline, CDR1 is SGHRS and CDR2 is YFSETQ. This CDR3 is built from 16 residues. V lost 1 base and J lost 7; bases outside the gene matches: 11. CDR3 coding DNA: TGCGCCAGCAGCTTGAATCTAGGACAGGGGATGGGTGAAGCTTTCTTT. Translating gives CASSLNLGQGMGEAFF.

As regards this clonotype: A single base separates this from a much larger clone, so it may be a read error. In nucleotides, the CDR3 is TGTGCCAGCAGCCAAATTTTAGCGGGGGGGACCCAGTACTTC. Encoded protein: CASSQILAGGTQYF. The genes are TRBV11-2 and TRBJ2-5; 10 bases align to TRBD2. This CDR3 region has 14 residues. Looked up from germline, CDR1 is SGHAT and CDR2 is FQNNGV. V shed 5 bases, J shed 7 bases, and the junction held 7 bases outside the gene matches.

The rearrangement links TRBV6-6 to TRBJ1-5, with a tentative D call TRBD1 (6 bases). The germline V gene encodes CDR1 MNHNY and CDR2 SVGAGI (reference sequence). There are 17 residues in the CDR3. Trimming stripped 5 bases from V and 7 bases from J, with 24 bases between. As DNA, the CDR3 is TGTGCCAGCAGTCCGTTCCTGGGGGGGCTAAGGAAACAGCCCCAGCATTTT. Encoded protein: CASSPFLGGLRKQPQHF.

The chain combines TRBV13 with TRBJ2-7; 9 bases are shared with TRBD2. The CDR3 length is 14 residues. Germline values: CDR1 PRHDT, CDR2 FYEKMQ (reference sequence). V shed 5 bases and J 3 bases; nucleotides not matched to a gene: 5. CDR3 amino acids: CASSGLAPVYEQYF. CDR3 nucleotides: TGTGCCAGCAGCGGACTAGCGCCTGTCTACGAGCAGTACTTC.

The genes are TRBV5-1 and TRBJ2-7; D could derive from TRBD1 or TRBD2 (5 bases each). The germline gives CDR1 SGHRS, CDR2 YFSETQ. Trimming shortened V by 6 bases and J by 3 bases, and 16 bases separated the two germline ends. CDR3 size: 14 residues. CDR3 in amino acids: CASMENTGLYEQYF. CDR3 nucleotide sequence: TGCGCCAGCATGGAGAATACAGGACTCTACGAGCAGTACTTC.

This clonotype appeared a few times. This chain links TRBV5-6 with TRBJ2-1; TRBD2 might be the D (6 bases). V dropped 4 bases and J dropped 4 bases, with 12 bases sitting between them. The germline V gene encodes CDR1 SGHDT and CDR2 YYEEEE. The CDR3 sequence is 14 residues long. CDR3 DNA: TGTGCCAGCAGCCTGGGACTGCGTTACAATGAGCAGTTCTTC. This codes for CASSLGLRYNEQFF. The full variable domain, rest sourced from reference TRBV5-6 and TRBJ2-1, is DAGVTQSPTHLIKTRGQQVTLRCSPKSGHDTVSWYQQALGQGPQFIFQYYEEEERQRGNFPDRFSGHQFPNYSSELNVNALLLGDSALYLCASSLGLRYNEQFFGPGTRLTVL.

The chain's CDR3 is CASSVGAGDGYTF. CDR3 in DNA: TGTGCCAGCAGCGTAGGGGCAGGGGATGGCTACACCTTC. The chain has TRBV7-3 and TRBJ1-2, with D maybe TRBD1 (6 bases). V was cut by 5 bases and J by 6 bases, with 13 bases left in between. This CDR3 is built from 13 residues. Germline V gene lookup returns CDR1 SGHTA and CDR2 FQGTGA.

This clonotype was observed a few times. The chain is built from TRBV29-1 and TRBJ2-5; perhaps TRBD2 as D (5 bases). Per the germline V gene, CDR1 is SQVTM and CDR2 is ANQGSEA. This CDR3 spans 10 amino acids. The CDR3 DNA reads TGCAGTGCGGGCCGAGAGACCCAGTACTTC. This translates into CSAGRETQYF.

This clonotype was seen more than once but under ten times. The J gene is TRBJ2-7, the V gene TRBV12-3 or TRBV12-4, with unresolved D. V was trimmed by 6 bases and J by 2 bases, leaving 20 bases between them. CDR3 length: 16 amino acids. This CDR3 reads CASSSQGRPLAYEQYF. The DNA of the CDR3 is TGTGCCAGCAGCTCCCAAGGCCGACCCCTCGCCTACGAGCAGTACTTC.

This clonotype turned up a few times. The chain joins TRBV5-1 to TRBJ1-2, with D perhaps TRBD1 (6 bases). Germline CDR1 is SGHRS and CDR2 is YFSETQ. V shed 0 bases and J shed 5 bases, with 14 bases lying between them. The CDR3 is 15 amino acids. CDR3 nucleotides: TGCGCCAGCAGCTTGGCCGGGGGGCTCGGATATGGCTACACCTTC. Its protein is CASSLAGGLGYGYTF.

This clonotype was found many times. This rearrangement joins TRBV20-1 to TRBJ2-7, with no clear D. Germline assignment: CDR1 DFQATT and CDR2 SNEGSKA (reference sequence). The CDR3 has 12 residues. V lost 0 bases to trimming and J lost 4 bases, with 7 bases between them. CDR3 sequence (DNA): TGCAGTGCTAGAGAAGACGCGTACGAGCAGTACTTC. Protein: CSAREDAYEQYF.

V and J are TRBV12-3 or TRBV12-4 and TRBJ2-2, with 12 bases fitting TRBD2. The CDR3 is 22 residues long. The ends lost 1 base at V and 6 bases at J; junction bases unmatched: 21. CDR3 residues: CASSLGSLNLAGGRLVAGELFF. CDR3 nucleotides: TGTGCCAGCAGTTTAGGTTCCCTCAATCTAGCGGGGGGGCGTCTTGTCGCCGGGGAGCTGTTTTTT.

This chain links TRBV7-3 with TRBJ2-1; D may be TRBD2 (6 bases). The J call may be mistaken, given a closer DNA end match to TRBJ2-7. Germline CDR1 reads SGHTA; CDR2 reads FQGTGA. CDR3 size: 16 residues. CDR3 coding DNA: TGTGCCAGCAGCTCCGCCTCGGGGGACTCCTACAATGAGCAGTACTTC. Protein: CASSSASGDSYNEQYF.

The CDR3 reads CASSQEAGGSSYNEQFF. The CDR3 region has the DNA TGCGCCAGCAGCCAAGAAGCGGGGGGTTCGTCCTACAATGAGCAGTTCTTC. This chain joins TRBV4-3 and TRBJ2-1, with TRBD2 matching 9 bases. This CDR3 is built from 17 residues. Trimming took 0 bases from V and 1 from J; bases not matched to a gene: 4. The germline gives CDR1 LGHNA, CDR2 YSLEER.

CDR3 residues: CSAPRMRGYNEQFF. CDR3 sequence (DNA): TGCAGTGCCCCAAGAATGCGGGGCTACAATGAGCAGTTCTTC. The rearrangement uses TRBV20-1 and TRBJ2-1; tentative D call: TRBD2 (6 bases). The CDR3 is made up of 14 amino acids. Germline V lookup: CDR1 DFQATT, CDR2 SNEGSKA (reference sequence). V lost 6 bases, J lost 3 bases, and 15 bases lay in between.

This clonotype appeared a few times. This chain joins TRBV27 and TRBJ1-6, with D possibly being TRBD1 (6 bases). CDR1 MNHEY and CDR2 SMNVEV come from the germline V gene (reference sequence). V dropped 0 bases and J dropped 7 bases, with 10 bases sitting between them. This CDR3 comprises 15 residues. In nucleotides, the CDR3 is TGTGCCAGCAGTTTATCTGGGGACAACAATTCACCCCTCCACTTT. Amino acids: CASSLSGDNNSPLHF.

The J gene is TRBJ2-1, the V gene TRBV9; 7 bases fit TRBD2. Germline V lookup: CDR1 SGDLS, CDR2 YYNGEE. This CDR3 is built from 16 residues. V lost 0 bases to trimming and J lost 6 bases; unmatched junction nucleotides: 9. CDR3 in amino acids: CASSVVMSGESNEQFF. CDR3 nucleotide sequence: TGTGCCAGCAGCGTAGTTATGAGCGGGGAGTCCAATGAGCAGTTCTTC.

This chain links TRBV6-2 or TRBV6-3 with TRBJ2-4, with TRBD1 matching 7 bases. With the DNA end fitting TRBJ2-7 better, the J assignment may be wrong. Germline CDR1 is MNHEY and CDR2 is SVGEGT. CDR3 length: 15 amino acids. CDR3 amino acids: CASSTRQGRTHEQYF. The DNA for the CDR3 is TGTGCCAGCAGTACTAGACAGGGAAGGACCCACGAGCAGTACTTC.

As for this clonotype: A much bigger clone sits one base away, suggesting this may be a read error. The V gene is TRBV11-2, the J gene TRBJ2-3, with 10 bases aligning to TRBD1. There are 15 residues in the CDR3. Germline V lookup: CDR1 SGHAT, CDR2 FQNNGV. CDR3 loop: CVSSFGTGDTDTQYF. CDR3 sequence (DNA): TGTGTCAGCAGCTTCGGGACAGGGGACACAGATACGCAGTATTTT.

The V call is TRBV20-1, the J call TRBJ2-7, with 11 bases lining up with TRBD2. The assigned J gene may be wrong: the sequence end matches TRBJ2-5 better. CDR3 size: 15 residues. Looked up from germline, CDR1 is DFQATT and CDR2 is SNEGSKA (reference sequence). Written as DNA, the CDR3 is TGCAGTGCTAGTAGCGGGGGGGCCTTTGCGAAGACCCAGTACTTC. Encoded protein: CSASSGGAFAKTQYF.